This T cell receptor beta chain was sequenced during a study of cytomegalovirus exposure and HLA in healthy donors. The study's findings and limits: Sequencing likely produced, as an artifact, a cluster of highly shared sequence variants.

The PCR was carried out with 60 Vbeta primers and 13 Jbeta primers. Clones were read by immunoSEQ multiplex PCR, and TCRdb kept only the in-frame ones, dropping some. The data show under 200,000 clones, around three quarters seen once. Germline CDR1 is SGDLS and CDR2 is YYNGEE. Trimming removed 3 bases at V and 1 base at J, with 10 bases between. This CDR3 comprises 14 residues. As for this clone: Antigen unknown.

The chain has TRBV9 and TRBJ1-2; possibly TRBD1 for D (5 bases). The receptor comes from a man aged 30 to 39 in good health and CMV-seronegative. The sequenced material came from PBMCs. The CDR3 coding sequence is TGTGCCAGCAGCGGGTGGGGGGGTAACTATGGCTACACCTTC. Protein sequence: CASSGWGGNYGYTF.